This T cell receptor (beta chain) originates from a study of radiation and T cells in renal cell carcinoma. Study in general: Nephrectomy followed 15 Gy stereotactic body radiation by 4 weeks.

Study-wide results and caveats: No pretreatment tumor biopsies were available for baseline clonotypes.

The data were produced by immunoSEQ multiplex PCR, yet TCRdb's version contains in-frame clones alone and is incomplete. The data hold some 120,000 clones, with approximately 82% observed a single time. Trimming removed 4 bases from V and 6 bases from J, with 18 bases in between. CDR3 length equals 14 residues. Germline assignment: CDR1 GTSNPN and CDR2 SVGIG (reference sequence). The time point here: baseline pretreatment blood. Treatment noted: 15 Gy SBRT to primary tumor, nephrectomy 4 weeks later. The count of this clone is one. The antigen remains undetermined. Material: blood, obtained from a patient whose treatment included radiotherapy and nephrectomy. J is TRBJ1-2 and V is TRBV30; a possible D gene is TRBD1 (6 bases). This receptor was obtained from a woman in her sixties or seventies with renal cell carcinoma. The CDR3 here is CAWNDRSGVDGYTF. CDR3 DNA: TGTGCCTGGAATGACAGGTCCGGGGTCGATGGCTACACCTTC.